Presented here are 9 T cell receptor beta chains from one specimen sequenced in a study of post-analysis software for immune sequencing data. cDNA libraries of TCR beta carried unique molecular identifiers. TCRdb re-called the PCR reads through MiXCR, storing one row per CDR3 protein. There are 600,000 to 700,000 distinct CDR3 sequences in the sample; roughly three fifths occur only once, and roughly 10% lies in the top ten. No antigens are known for them. Whole-study findings and limits: Four to six TRBV segments, including TRBV5-6, TRBV5-1 and TRBV20-1, were more frequent in patients than controls.

Sequencing was performed on blood. These receptors were collected from a girl aged 2-10 years with multiple sclerosis.

The chain combines TRBV7-3 with TRBJ2-5; D call uncertain. V shed 0 bases and J shed 4 bases, with 3 bases lying between them. The CDR3 totals 12 residues. The germline CDR1 and CDR2 sequences are SGHTA and FQGTGA. CDR3: CASSLTPETQYF. The CDR3, as DNA: TGTGCCAGCAGCTTAACACCAGAGACCCAGTACTTC.

This CDR3 is CASSYGTGETEQYF. DNA of the CDR3: TGTGCCAGCAGTTACGGGACAGGGGAAACGGAGCAGTACTTC. The chain couples TRBV6-6 to TRBJ2-7; 10 positions match TRBD1. The CDR3 is made up of 14 amino acids. J gave up 7 bases and V 2 bases, and 5 bases lay outside the gene matches. Germline CDR1 MNHNY, CDR2 SVGAGI (reference sequence).

This clonotype was seen more than once but under ten times. The chain carries TRBV10-3 and TRBJ2-3; D not resolved. The CDR3 extends over 13 amino acids. The germline gives CDR1 ENHRY, CDR2 SYGVKD. V was clipped by 6 bases and J by 2 bases, with 9 bases between them. As DNA, the CDR3 is TGTGCCATCAGGGTGGTCCCCACAGATACGCAGTATTTT. This codes for CAIRVVPTDTQYF.

The CDR3 here is CAISESDRGHLILSLSSYEQYF. Here the CDR3 DNA reads TGTGCCATCAGTGAGTCCGACAGGGGGCACCTGATCCTTTCCCTAAGCTCCTACGAGCAGTACTTC. This chain links TRBV10-3 with TRBJ2-7, with 10 bases matching TRBD1. This CDR3 spans 22 amino acids. In germline, CDR1 is ENHRY, CDR2 SYGVKD. Trimming cost V 0 bases and J 0 bases; bases outside gene matches: 20.

This clonotype appeared a few times. The chain has TRBV10-3 and TRBJ2-7, with 10 bases identical to TRBD1. This CDR3 comprises 15 residues. V was clipped by 11 bases and J by 5 bases; unmatched bases: 15. CDR1 is ENHRY and CDR2 is SYGVKD in the germline V gene. The CDR3 is CASAGRDRGADEQYF. For the CDR3, the DNA is TGTGCCTCCGCGGGGCGGGACAGGGGAGCGGACGAGCAGTACTTC.

This sequence joins TRBV29-1 and TRBJ2-3; 7 bases line up with TRBD2. This CDR3 is 15 amino acids long. V lost 8 bases and J lost 4; bases outside the gene matches: 15. The V gene's germline CDR1 is SQVTM and CDR2 ANQGSEA. CDR3 DNA sequence: TGCAGCTCCGGCGGCGGGGGACCTAACCCAGATACGCAGTATTTT. Protein product: CSSGGGGPNPDTQYF.

This clonotype appeared a few times. The chain employs TRBV20-1 and TRBJ1-4; D possibly corresponds to TRBD1 (5 bases). V lost 6 bases and J lost 7, with 12 bases in between. The length of the CDR3 is 12 residues. In germline, CDR1 is DFQATT, CDR2 SNEGSKA (reference sequence). CDR3 coding DNA: TGCAGTGCCGGGCAGGGCAGTGAAAAACTGTTTTTT. Amino acid sequence: CSAGQGSEKLFF.

The V call is TRBV6-6, the J call TRBJ2-1; the match to TRBD2 covers 7 bases. The germline gives CDR1 MNHNY, CDR2 SVGAGI (reference sequence). The CDR3 contains 14 residues. With 5 bases clipped from V and 4 bases from J, the junction kept 5 bases outside the gene matches. Here the CDR3 DNA reads TGTGCCAGCAGTACGAGCGGGATATACAATGAGCAGTTCTTC. This codes for CASSTSGIYNEQFF.

This clonotype was seen just once. This chain connects TRBV20-1 to TRBJ1-2; D gene uncertain. Germline V gene data show CDR1 as DFQATT and CDR2 as SNEGSKA (reference sequence). V gave up 5 bases and J gave up 5 bases, with 12 bases separating them. CDR3 length equals 12 residues. The CDR3, as DNA: TGCAGTGCTCTCCTTTGGGGATATGGCTACACCTTC. It yields the protein CSALLWGYGYTF.